Shown below are 28 T cell receptor beta chains from a single sample sequenced in a study of control samples from healthy donors and cancer patients. Generated by immunoSEQ multiplex PCR, the TCRdb table keeps only in-frame clones and is missing some. There are 60,000 to 95,000 clones in the sample; about 80% occur only once, and around 16% lies in the top ten. Source material: blood. The receptors here all came from a middle-aged man in good health.

The rearrangement joins TRBV11-2 to TRBJ2-1, with 8 bases that match TRBD2. The CDR3 consists of 17 residues. Germline CDR1 and CDR2: SGHAT and FQNNGV. V was clipped by 7 bases and J by 12 bases; unmatched bases: 23. Written as DNA, the CDR3 is TGTGCCAGCATCTCGATGATAGGGCGGGAGGTCCGGCGGGTGCAGTTCTTC. Translation: CASISMIGREVRRVQFF.

The rearrangement links TRBV28 to TRBJ2-3; the D call may be TRBD1 or TRBD2 (5 bases each). V gave up 10 bases and J gave up 2 bases, with 22 bases separating them. Germline CDR1 and CDR2: MDHEN and SYDVKM. The CDR3 contains 16 residues. CDR3 coding DNA: TGTGCCACCTCTCAAAGGGGAGCGGAGTCCACAGATACGCAGTATTTT. Translation gives CATSQRGAESTDTQYF.

J is TRBJ1-2 and V is TRBV10-3, with 7 bases aligning to TRBD1. V shed 10 bases and J 5 bases; nucleotides not matched to a gene: 7. The V gene's germline CDR1 is ENHRY and CDR2 SYGVKD. The CDR3 has 12 residues. CDR3 in DNA: TGTGCCACCACAGGGGCTGATTATGGCTACACCTTC. This gives the protein CATTGADYGYTF.

The rearrangement links TRBV19 to TRBJ2-5; D gene ambiguous. V was trimmed by 4 bases and J by 1 base, leaving 7 bases between them. The CDR3 loop spans 13 amino acids. Germline values: CDR1 LNHDA, CDR2 SQIVND (reference sequence). DNA for the CDR3: TGTGCCAGTAGTACTACCCTCCAAGAGACCCAGTACTTC. Amino acids: CASSTTLQETQYF.

The chain carries TRBV2 and TRBJ2-5; weak D call: TRBD1 (5 bases). This CDR3 spans 17 amino acids. The V end was cut by 0 bases, the J end by 1 base, with 15 bases between. CDR1 and CDR2 (germline): SNHLY, FYNNEI. This CDR3 is CASSEALGEVGQETQYF. The CDR3 DNA is TGTGCCAGCAGTGAAGCGCTAGGGGAAGTTGGCCAAGAGACCCAGTACTTC.

The CDR3 here is CASSSLQGALINQPQHF. The CDR3 coding sequence is TGTGCCAGTAGTTCATTACAGGGGGCGCTTATCAATCAGCCCCAGCATTTT. The chain joins TRBV19 to TRBJ1-5, with 9 bases fitting TRBD1. The CDR3 has 17 residues. Trimming at V came to 5 bases and at J to 3 bases, leaving 11 bases not matched to a gene. CDR1 and CDR2 from the germline V gene are LNHDA and SQIVND (reference sequence).

The rearrangement joins TRBV7-2 to TRBJ1-5; 7 nucleotides match TRBD1. This CDR3 is 16 amino acids long. Trimming took 5 bases from V and 0 from J; bases not matched to a gene: 7. Germline V CDR1 and CDR2: SGHTA, FQGNSA. CDR3 bases: TGTGCCAGCAGCCCCGGGACAGCGTATAGCAATCAGCCCCAGCATTTT. Amino acid sequence: CASSPGTAYSNQPQHF.

About this clone: Within the sample, other DNA sequences also encode this same CDR3. This chain uses TRBV7-8 with TRBJ2-7; the D gene is possibly TRBD2 (5 bases). CDR1 and CDR2 (germline): SGHVS, FQNEAQ. Trimming shortened V by 1 base and J by 4 bases, and 14 bases separated the two germline ends. There are 15 residues in the CDR3. CDR3 sequence (DNA): TGTGCCAGCAGCTTAGGAGGCAGCGGACTTTACGAGCAGTACTTC. The encoded protein is CASSLGGSGLYEQYF. The full variable domain, with the rest looked up from reference TRBV7-8 and TRBJ2-7, is GAGVSQSPRYKVAKRGQDVALRCDPISGHVSLFWYQQALGQGPEFLTYFQNEAQLDKSGLPSDRFFAERPEGSVSTLKIQRTQQEDSAVYLCASSLGGSGLYEQYFGPGTRLTVT.

The V call is TRBV7-9, the J call TRBJ2-7; D unresolved. Per the germline V gene, CDR1 is SEHNR and CDR2 is FQNEAQ (reference sequence). The CDR3 sequence is 14 residues long. V was pared by 1 base and J by 1 base, with 8 bases between. Here the CDR3 DNA reads TGTGCCAGCAGCTTAGAAGGCGGATCCTACGAGCAGTACTTC. Its protein is CASSLEGGSYEQYF.

The genes are TRBV30 and TRBJ2-7; no clear D. V was clipped by 2 bases and J by 0 bases, with 11 bases between them. The germline V gene has CDR1 GTSNPN and CDR2 SVGIG (reference sequence). The CDR3 contains 14 residues. The CDR3 DNA reads TGTGCCTGGAGTCCCTTCCCAAGCTCCTACGAGCAGTACTTC. Protein sequence: CAWSPFPSSYEQYF. Variable domain in full (rest from reference TRBV30 and TRBJ2-7): SQTIHQWPATLVQPVGSPLSLECTVEGTSNPNLYWYRQAAGRGLQLLFYSVGIGQISSEVPQNLSASRPQDRQFILSSKKLLLSDSGFYLCAWSPFPSSYEQYFGPGTRLTVT.

The chain carries TRBV6-5 and TRBJ1-1, with TRBD1 matching 8 bases. Per germline, CDR1 MNHEY and CDR2 SVGAGI. The J segment lost 8 bases and the V segment lost 7 bases, leaving 3 bases of the junction unmatched. This CDR3 spans 11 amino acids. The CDR3 loop reads CASTRQGEAFF. The CDR3 coding sequence is TGTGCCAGCACCAGACAGGGGGAAGCTTTCTTT.

This clone was detected once. The chain recombines TRBV7-2 with TRBJ1-1; D gene ambiguous. V was shortened by 1 base and J by 0 bases, with 6 bases between the two germline ends. The CDR3 runs 14 residues. Germline values: CDR1 SGHTA, CDR2 FQGNSA. DNA of the CDR3: TGTGCCAGCAGCTTAGGTTCAATGAACACTGAAGCTTTCTTT. This encodes CASSLGSMNTEAFF.

This sequence joins TRBV7-2 and TRBJ2-7; D may match TRBD1 or TRBD2 (5 bases each). Germline values: CDR1 SGHTA, CDR2 FQGNSA. This CDR3 is 14 amino acids long. V dropped 7 bases and J dropped 2 bases, with 15 bases sitting between them. The CDR3: CASTEGRQTYEQYF. In nucleotides, the CDR3 is TGTGCCAGCACCGAGGGACGGCAGACCTACGAGCAGTACTTC.

This clone turned up a few times. V gene TRBV15 combines with J gene TRBJ2-2; TRBD2 aligns across 8 bases. This CDR3 spans 17 amino acids. CDR1 is LNHNV and CDR2 is YYDKDF in the germline V gene (reference sequence). Trimming cost V 6 bases and J 1 base; bases outside gene matches: 10. CDR3: CATRKTGGRENTGELFF. CDR3 nucleotide sequence: TGTGCCACCAGGAAAACGGGAGGGCGTGAGAACACCGGGGAGCTGTTTTTT.

This clone came up a few times. This sequence joins TRBV15 and TRBJ1-6, with D possibly TRBD1 on 6 matching bases. Germline CDR1 reads LNHNV; CDR2 reads YYDKDF (reference sequence). The CDR3 totals 14 residues. The V end lost 3 bases, the J end lost 6 bases, and 9 bases lay between the germline ends. The CDR3 nucleotides are TGTGCCACCAGCAGCGGGACACCTAATTCACCCCTCCACTTT. It encodes CATSSGTPNSPLHF.

This chain's CDR3 is CATSPGTSLTETQYF. Written as DNA, the CDR3 is TGTGCCACCAGCCCCGGGACTAGCCTGACCGAGACCCAGTACTTC. The genes are TRBV15 and TRBJ2-5; 9 nucleotides align to TRBD2. Germline trimming cut 5 bases from V and 5 bases from J; bases unmatched to any gene: 9. Germline loops: CDR1 LNHNV, CDR2 YYDKDF (reference sequence). This CDR3 comprises 15 residues.

The chain couples TRBV12-3 or TRBV12-4 to TRBJ2-3; possible D gene TRBD1, 5 bases. The germline V and J ends were trimmed by 2 bases and 4 bases, with 7 bases remaining between them. CDR3 length: 13 residues. As DNA, the CDR3 is TGTGCCAGCAGTTTAAGGGGCCCAGATACGCAGTATTTT. As protein: CASSLRGPDTQYF.

This chain links TRBV15 with TRBJ1-1, with 7 bases fitting TRBD1. The CDR3 spans 16 residues. The trim removed 0 bases at V and 6 bases at J, leaving 10 bases unmatched. Germline CDR1 is LNHNV and CDR2 is YYDKDF (reference sequence). The CDR3 reads CATSRDYRGSRAEAFF. The CDR3 DNA follows: TGTGCCACCAGCAGAGATTACAGGGGCAGTAGGGCTGAAGCTTTCTTT.

The J gene is TRBJ2-3, the V gene TRBV7-3; 11 bases fit TRBD2. The germline V gene encodes CDR1 SGHTA and CDR2 FQGTGA. Trimming cost V 5 bases and J 0 bases; bases outside gene matches: 7. CDR3 size: 17 residues. Here the CDR3 DNA reads TGTGCCAGCAGCCCTCTGGCTAGCGGGAGGAGCACAGATACGCAGTATTTT. This encodes CASSPLASGRSTDTQYF.

This clone occurred once. The rearrangement uses TRBV2 and TRBJ1-5, with D hard to call. The CDR3 runs 16 residues. Between the trimmed V and J ends, which lost 3 bases and 0 bases, there was a span of 12 bases. Germline V lookup: CDR1 SNHLY, CDR2 FYNNEI. CDR3 sequence: CASSDPQEYSNQPQHF. The CDR3 nucleotides are TGTGCCAGCAGTGACCCTCAGGAGTATAGCAATCAGCCCCAGCATTTT.

This rearrangement joins TRBV11-2 to TRBJ2-1; D tentatively fits TRBD1 or TRBD2 (5 bases each). The CDR3 totals 15 residues. Germline-derived CDR1 and CDR2 are SGHAT and FQNNGV. V dropped 3 bases and J dropped 1 base, with 10 bases sitting between them. The CDR3 sequence is CASSFSGRSYNEQFF. CDR3 DNA: TGTGCCAGCAGCTTCTCGGGACGGTCCTACAATGAGCAGTTCTTC.

This chain connects TRBV6-5 to TRBJ2-5; D is uncertain. V was shortened by 2 bases and J by 5 bases, with 12 bases between the two germline ends. Germline CDR1 is MNHEY and CDR2 is SVGAGI. The CDR3 length is 14 residues. Here the CDR3 reads CASSYADGRETQYF. As DNA, the CDR3 is TGTGCCAGCAGTTACGCAGACGGACGGGAGACCCAGTACTTC.

J is TRBJ2-5 and V is TRBV4-2, with D tentatively TRBD2 (5 bases). There are 15 residues in the CDR3. Between the trimmed V and J ends, which lost 1 base and 5 bases, there was a span of 14 bases. Germline assignment: CDR1 LGHNA and CDR2 YNFKEQ. As DNA, the CDR3 is TGTGCCAGCAGCCAAGTACGAGGAGGTGGGGAGACCCAGTACTTC. This sequence encodes CASSQVRGGGETQYF.

The gene calls are TRBV5-1 and TRBJ2-1; TRBD1 is a possible D gene (6 bases). Germline lookup yields CDR1 SGHRS and CDR2 YFSETQ. Deletions cut 1 base from V and 5 bases from J, with 16 bases between. This CDR3 is 16 amino acids long. CDR3 amino acids: CASSLRGVGTNNEQFF. Written as DNA, the CDR3 is TGCGCCAGCAGCTTGAGAGGTGTCGGGACAAACAATGAGCAGTTCTTC.

The chain has TRBV7-8 and TRBJ2-3; possible D gene TRBD1, 6 bases. V gave up 1 base and J gave up 2 bases, with 7 bases separating them. The CDR3 covers 14 residues. CDR1 is SGHVS, CDR2 FQNEAQ, per germline. The CDR3: CASSLGGLTDTQYF. In DNA form, the CDR3 reads TGTGCCAGCAGCTTAGGGGGGCTCACAGATACGCAGTATTTT.

V is TRBV7-2 and J is TRBJ1-1; D remains unclear. The CDR3 has 13 residues. The V gene's germline CDR1 is SGHTA and CDR2 FQGNSA. V gave up 2 bases and J gave up 1 base, with 5 bases separating them. CDR3 sequence: CASSLMSNTEAFF. CDR3 nucleotide sequence: TGTGCCAGCAGCTTAATGTCGAACACTGAAGCTTTCTTT. Drawing the rest from reference TRBV7-2 and TRBJ1-1, the complete variable domain is GAGVSQSPSNKVTEKGKDVELRCDPISGHTALYWYRQSLGQGLEFLIYFQGNSAPDKSGLPSDRFSAERTGGSVSTLTIQRTQQEDSAVYLCASSLMSNTEAFFGQGTRLTVV.

The rearrangement joins TRBV9 to TRBJ2-1; D may be TRBD1 (5 bases). The CDR3 runs to 13 residues. Deletions cut 0 bases from V and 4 bases from J, with 5 bases between. Germline CDR1 reads SGDLS; CDR2 reads YYNGEE. The CDR3 coding sequence is TGTGCCAGCAGCGTAGGACAGTACAATGAGCAGTTCTTC. It is translated as CASSVGQYNEQFF.

DNA for the CDR3: TGTGCCAGCAGGAGTTTTGGAGGGGACTCGTACTTC. Protein: CASRSFGGDSYF. The chain has TRBV28 and TRBJ2-5; D is possibly TRBD2 (6 bases). The V gene lost 6 bases and the J gene lost 13 bases, with 18 bases spanning the gap. This CDR3 is 12 amino acids long. CDR1 and CDR2 (germline): MDHEN, SYDVKM.